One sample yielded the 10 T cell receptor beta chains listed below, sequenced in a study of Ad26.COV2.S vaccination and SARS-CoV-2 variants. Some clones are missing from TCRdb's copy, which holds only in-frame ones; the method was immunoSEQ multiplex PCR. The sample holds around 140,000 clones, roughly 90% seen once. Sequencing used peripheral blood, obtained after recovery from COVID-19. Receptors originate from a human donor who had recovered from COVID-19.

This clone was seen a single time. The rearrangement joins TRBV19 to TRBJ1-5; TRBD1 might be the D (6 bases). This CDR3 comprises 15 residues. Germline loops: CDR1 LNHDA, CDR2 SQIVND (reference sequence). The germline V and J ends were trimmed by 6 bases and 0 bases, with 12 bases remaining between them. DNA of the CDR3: TGTGCCAGTAGCCTAGGGGGTTATAGCAATCAGCCCCAGCATTTT. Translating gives CASSLGGYSNQPQHF. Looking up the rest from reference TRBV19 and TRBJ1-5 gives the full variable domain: DGGITQSPKYLFRKEGQNVTLSCEQNLNHDAMYWYRQDPGQGLRLIYYSQIVNDFQKGDIAEGYSVSREKKESFPLTVTSAQKNPTAFYLCASSLGGYSNQPQHFGDGTRLSIL.

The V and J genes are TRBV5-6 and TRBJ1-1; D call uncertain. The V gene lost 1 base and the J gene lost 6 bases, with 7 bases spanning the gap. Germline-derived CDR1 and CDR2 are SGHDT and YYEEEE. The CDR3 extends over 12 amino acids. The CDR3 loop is CASSLLQAEAFF. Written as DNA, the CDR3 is TGTGCCAGCAGCTTGCTTCAGGCTGAAGCTTTCTTT.

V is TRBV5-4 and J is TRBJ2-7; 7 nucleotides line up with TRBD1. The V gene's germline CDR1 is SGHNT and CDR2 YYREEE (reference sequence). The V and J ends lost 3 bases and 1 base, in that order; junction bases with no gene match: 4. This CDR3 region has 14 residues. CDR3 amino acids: CASSYQGESYEQYF. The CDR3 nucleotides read TGTGCCAGCAGCTATCAGGGGGAATCCTACGAGCAGTACTTC.

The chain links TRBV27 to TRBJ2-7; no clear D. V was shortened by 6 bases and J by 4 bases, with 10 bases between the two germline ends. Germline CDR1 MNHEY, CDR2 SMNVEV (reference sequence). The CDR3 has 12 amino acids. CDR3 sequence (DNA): TGTGCCAGCAGCCCCGACGGATACGAGCAGTACTTC. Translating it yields CASSPDGYEQYF.

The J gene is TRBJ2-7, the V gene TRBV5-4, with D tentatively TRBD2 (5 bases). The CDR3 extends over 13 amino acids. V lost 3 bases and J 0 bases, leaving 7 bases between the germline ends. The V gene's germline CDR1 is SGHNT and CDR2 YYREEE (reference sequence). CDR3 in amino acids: CASSSGSSYEQYF. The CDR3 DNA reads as TGTGCCAGCAGCTCGGGGAGCTCCTACGAGCAGTACTTC.

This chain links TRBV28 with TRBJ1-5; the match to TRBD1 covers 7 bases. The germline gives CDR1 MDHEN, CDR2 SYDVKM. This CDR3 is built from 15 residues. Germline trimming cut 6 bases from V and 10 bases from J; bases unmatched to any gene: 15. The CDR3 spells CASRRQGEVSGPQHF. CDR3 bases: TGTGCCAGCAGAAGGCAGGGGGAGGTCTCCGGCCCCCAGCATTTT.

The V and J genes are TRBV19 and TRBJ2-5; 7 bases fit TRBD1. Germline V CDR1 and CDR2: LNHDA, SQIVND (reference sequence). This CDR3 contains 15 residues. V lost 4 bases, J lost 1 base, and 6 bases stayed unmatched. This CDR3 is CASSTHRGLQETQYF. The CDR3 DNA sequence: TGTGCCAGTAGTACACACAGGGGCCTCCAAGAGACCCAGTACTTC.

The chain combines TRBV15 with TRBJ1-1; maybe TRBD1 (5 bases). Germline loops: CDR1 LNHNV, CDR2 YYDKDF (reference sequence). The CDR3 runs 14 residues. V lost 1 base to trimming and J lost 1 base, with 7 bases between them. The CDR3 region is CATSRATGNTEAFF. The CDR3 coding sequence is TGTGCCACCAGCAGAGCAACAGGGAACACTGAAGCTTTCTTT.

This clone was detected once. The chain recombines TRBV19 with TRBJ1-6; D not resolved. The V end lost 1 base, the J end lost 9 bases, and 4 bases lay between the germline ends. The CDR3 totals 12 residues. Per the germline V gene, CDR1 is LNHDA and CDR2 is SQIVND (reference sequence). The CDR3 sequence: CASSIGSSPLHF. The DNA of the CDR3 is TGTGCCAGTAGTATAGGCAGTTCACCCCTCCACTTT.

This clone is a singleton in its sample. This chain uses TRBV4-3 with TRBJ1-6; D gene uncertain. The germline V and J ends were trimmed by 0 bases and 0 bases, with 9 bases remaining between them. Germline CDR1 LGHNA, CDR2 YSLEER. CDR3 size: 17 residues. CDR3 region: CASSQDLGSSYNSPLHF. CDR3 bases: TGCGCCAGCAGCCAAGATTTGGGGAGCTCCTATAATTCACCCCTCCACTTT.